The rows below give T cell receptor beta chains drawn from one sample of a study of beta chain features in type 1 diabetes. Only in-frame clones appear in the TCRdb table, and some are missing; sequencing was by immunoSEQ multiplex PCR. The data contain around 280,000 clones, over 14% of them seen just once; the ten biggest clones take up 0.015% to 0.019%. The source material was naive CD4+ T cells from blood. Receptor source: a man younger than 35 with type 1 diabetes. The conserved cysteine and the conserved F or W are not part of the CDR3 here.

CDR3	V	J
ASSLEGTVEEAQY	TRBV5-1	TRBJ2-5
ASSDMIQGRDSPLH	TRBV5-4	TRBJ1-6
ASSGWDRGSYEQY	TRBV28	TRBJ2-7
ASSPTGTGANPPLH	TRBV18	TRBJ1-6
ATSRDTPYEQY	TRBV15	TRBJ2-7
ASSQVSSGGYGYT	TRBV4-2	TRBJ1-2
SEQGIGRSEQF	TRBV29-1	TRBJ2-1
ATSRESGGVYEQY	TRBV9	-
ATSIILAGRNEQF	TRBV15	TRBJ2-1
ASSQDGGPHGYT	TRBV4-2	TRBJ1-2
ASSQDHLRTGGAYEQY	TRBV4-2	TRBJ2-7
ASKLTGNLNTEAF	TRBV28	TRBJ1-1
ASSNLDSTSAF	TRBV6-6	TRBJ1-1
SANRDTYNEQF	TRBV29-1	TRBJ2-1
ASSPIRTVVMDTQY	TRBV27	TRBJ2-3
ASSIFGVSGANVLT	TRBV19	TRBJ2-6
ASSPTGTAYEQY	TRBV5-5	TRBJ2-7
ASSFQLQLAGGQNTQY	TRBV11-2	TRBJ2-3
ASSKSGVGLGQY	TRBV6-5	TRBJ2-5
ASSLGLGSGANVLT	TRBV7-2	TRBJ2-6
ASGGQETQY	TRBV4-2	TRBJ2-5
ASSAGLAEDTQY	TRBV28	TRBJ2-3
ASSLAGQGAWYTQY	TRBV7-2	TRBJ2-3
ATSRQGALGYT	TRBV15	TRBJ1-2
AWSPRGQVGADTQY	TRBV30	TRBJ2-3
ASSLALGDTSYEQY	TRBV7-8	TRBJ2-7
AWRLDSYGYT	TRBV30	TRBJ1-2
ASSGWTGDYGYT	TRBV9	TRBJ1-2
ASSLGVTPAAAQY	TRBV7-2	TRBJ2-3
AWSVGTANVLT	TRBV30	TRBJ2-6
ASSSGLAGVFNEQF	TRBV7-9	TRBJ2-1